This TCR beta chain emerged from a study of CD8+ T cells in alopecia areata (dated by TCRdb to 2016 to 2018). Some background on the complete study: The treated patients, all with moderate-to-severe alopecia areata, were enrolled in an open-label pilot trial of oral tofacitinib given at 5 to 10 mg twice daily. Patients stayed on tofacitinib for 6 to 18 months and then had 6 months of follow-up off drug so that delayed response and recurrence could be assessed. For the treated patients, the SALT score, which quantifies what percentage of scalp surface area is affected, served as the measure of disease severity. The study used high-throughput TCRbeta sequencing to examine T cell clonal expansion in alopecia areata, in both the C3H/HeJ mouse model and human patients. Human TCRbeta sequencing covered scalp tissue and sorted CD4+ and CD8+ peripheral blood T cells from patchy and totalis/universalis alopecia areata patients and healthy controls. Biopsies were taken from tofacitinib-treated patients at baseline and again at 4 and 24 weeks into treatment, and several of those patients also had a later scalp biopsy. Scalp clonality was compared across normal scalp (n=4), patchy alopecia areata scalp (n=8), and alopecia totalis/universalis scalp (n=8). RNA came from the PAXgene miRNA kit for fixed scalp, the miRNeasy kit for PBMCs, and the RNeasy kit for mouse skin. Amplification of TCRbeta CDR3 regions was done by immunoSEQ multiplex PCR using 35 Vbeta forward primers and 13 Jbeta reverse primers. Broad study findings and their caveats: Tofacitinib significantly lowered scalp clonality and the number of expanded CD8+ clones among the top 100 scalp clones. Lesional scalp, especially in alopecia totalis/universalis, showed higher clonality and more expanded CD8+ clones than normal scalp, suggesting antigenic drive. Compared with mice, TCR sequences shared between patients were less clear, possibly partly because of HLA diversity across the patient population. During tofacitinib treatment, many expanded lesional clones remained in scalp and blood, and this persistence may partly explain relapse after treatment is stopped. Unlike mouse skin, where gammadelta T cells dominate, normal human skin contains resident alphabeta T cells that get sequenced too, which complicates analysis of the scalp TCR repertoire. Because the treated cohort was small and included a single nonresponder, larger studies are needed to assess links between baseline CD8+ expansion and response.

According to the study, the label for this sample's time point signals: around 4 weeks on oral tofacitinib. The sample's treatment or condition label, decoded: oral pan-JAK inhibitor, 5-10 mg twice daily. Lesional scalp punch biopsies and peripheral blood were collected from alopecia areata patients. PBMCs were separated by density centrifugation and stained for CD3, CD4 and CD8, after which CD4+ and CD8+ T cells were sorted on a FACSAria. Libraries came from the immunoSEQ multiplex PCR assay. RNA was extracted from all samples and reverse transcribed into cDNA as template for TCR sequencing. SuperScript III was used to make first-strand cDNA, primed with a 2:1 mix of oligo-dT and random hexamers. A synthetic immune receptor repertoire was used to measure amplification bias, and any remaining bias was corrected computationally. The study's own analysis went as follows. Raw reads were preprocessed to remove errors, and CDR3 was defined by IMGT conventions from the conserved cysteine to phenylalanine. Clonality was computed by normalizing Shannon entropy by log2 of the number of productive unique TCRs and subtracting the result from 1. CD4 or CD8 identity of scalp clones was inferred by cross-referencing scalp TCRbeta sequences with sorted blood CD4 and CD8 repertoires. TCRdb stores this immuneACCESS table with in-frame sequences only. Part of the clones is absent; in the studies checked, under half of the shortfall reflects unresolved V genes, and no reason is known for the rest. V, J and clone size are those of that table, while D and trimming were read from the DNA. The sample profile shows 90,000 to 150,000 clones; 50% to 55% of them were found once. Together, the top ten hold about 0.5% of the sample.

As concerns this clone: What this receptor recognizes is not known. No much larger clone is present one base from it, and per-base qualities are unavailable.

The sample here was CD4+ T cells sorted from blood, taken at week 4, from a patient treated with tofacitinib. This sequence originates from a human donor with alopecia areata.

The CDR3 reads CASSPGWDEQFF. The nucleotide sequence is TGTGCCAGCAGCCCAGGTTGGGATGAGCAGTTCTTC. The chain uses TRBV5-4 and TRBJ2-1, with the D gene uncertain. Including cysteine and phenylalanine, the CDR3 has 12 amino acids. Solely the CDR3 DNA is kept, with 36 bases framed from the first base. Via the germline V gene (reference sequence), CDR1 is SGHNT and CDR2 YYREEE. V and J lose 4 bases and 8 bases, and a span of 10 bases separates them.